This TCR beta chain was recovered during a study of T cells in Graves' hyperthyroidism and ophthalmopathy. Amplified TCR beta CDR3 regions derived from RNA transcripts. An initial round of RT-PCR targeting the TCR CDR3 relied on the HTBI primer set. TCRdb re-analysed the multiplex PCR reads in MiXCR, keeping a single row per CDR3 protein. This sample has some 500,000 distinct CDR3 sequences, with about 15% found just once. This clonotype was detected ten times or more. The sample was blood. This sequence originates from a woman in her twenties or thirties with Graves' ophthalmopathy.

CDR3 in DNA: TGTGCCAGCAGCTTAGTTCCGTCGGTAGAGCAGTACTTC. As protein: CASSLVPSVEQYF. The chain uses TRBV13 and TRBJ2-7; no clear D gene. V was shortened by 1 base and J by 7 bases, with 11 bases between the two germline ends. Germline-derived CDR1 and CDR2 are PRHDT and FYEKMQ (reference sequence). The CDR3 spans 13 residues.